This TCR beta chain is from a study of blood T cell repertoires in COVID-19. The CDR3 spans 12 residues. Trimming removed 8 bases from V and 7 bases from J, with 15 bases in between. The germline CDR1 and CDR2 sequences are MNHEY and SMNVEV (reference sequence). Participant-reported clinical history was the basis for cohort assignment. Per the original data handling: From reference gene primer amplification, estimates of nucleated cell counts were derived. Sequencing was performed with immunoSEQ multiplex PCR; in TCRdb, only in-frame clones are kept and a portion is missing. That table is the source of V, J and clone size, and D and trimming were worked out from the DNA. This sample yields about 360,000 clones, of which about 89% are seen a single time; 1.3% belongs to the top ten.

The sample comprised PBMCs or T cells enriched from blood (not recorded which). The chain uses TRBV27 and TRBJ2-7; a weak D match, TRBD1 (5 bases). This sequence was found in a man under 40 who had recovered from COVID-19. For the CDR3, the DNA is TGTGCCAGCGGCAGGTTGGGGCTGGAGCAGTACTTC. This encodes CASGRLGLEQYF.